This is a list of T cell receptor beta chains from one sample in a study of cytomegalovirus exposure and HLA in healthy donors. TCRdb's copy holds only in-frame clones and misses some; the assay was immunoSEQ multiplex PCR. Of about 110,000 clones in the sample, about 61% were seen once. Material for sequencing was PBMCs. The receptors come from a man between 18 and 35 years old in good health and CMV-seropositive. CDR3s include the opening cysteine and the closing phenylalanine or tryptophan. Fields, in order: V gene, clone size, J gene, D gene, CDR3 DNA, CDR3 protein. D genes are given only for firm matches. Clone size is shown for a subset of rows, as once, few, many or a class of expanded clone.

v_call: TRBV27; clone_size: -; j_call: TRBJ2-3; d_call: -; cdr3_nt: TGTGCCAGCAGTTCCCTCTCAGGGACAGATACGCAGTATTTT; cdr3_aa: CASSSLSGTDTQYF
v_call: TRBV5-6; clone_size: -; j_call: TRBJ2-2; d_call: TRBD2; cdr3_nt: TGTGCCAGCAGTTTGATAACGGGGGGATACGGGGAGCTGTTTTTT; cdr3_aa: CASSLITGGYGELFF
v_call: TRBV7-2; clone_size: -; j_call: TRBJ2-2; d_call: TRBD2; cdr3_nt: TGTGCCAGCAGCATCTACGGACTAGTGAACACCGGGGAGCTGTTTTTT; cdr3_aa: CASSIYGLVNTGELFF
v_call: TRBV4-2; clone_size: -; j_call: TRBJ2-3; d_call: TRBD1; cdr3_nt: TGTGCCAGCAGCCAAGACCCGGACAGGGCAGATACGCAGTATTTT; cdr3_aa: CASSQDPDRADTQYF
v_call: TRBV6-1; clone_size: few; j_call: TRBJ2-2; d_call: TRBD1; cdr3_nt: TGTGCCAGCAGGACAGGGGTCGGGGAGCTGTTTTTT; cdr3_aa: CASRTGVGELFF
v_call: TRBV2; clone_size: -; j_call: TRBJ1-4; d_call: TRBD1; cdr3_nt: TGTGCCAGCAGAGCGCAGGGGGCAACTAATGAAAAACTGTTTTTT; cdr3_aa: CASRAQGATNEKLFF
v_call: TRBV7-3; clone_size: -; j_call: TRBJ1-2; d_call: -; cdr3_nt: TGTGCCAGCAGCGCGACAGGAAACTATGGCTACACCTTC; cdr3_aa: CASSATGNYGYTF
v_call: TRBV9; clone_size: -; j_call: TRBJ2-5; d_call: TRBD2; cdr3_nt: TGTGCCAGCAGCGTAGGTACTAGCGGGCAAGAGACCCAGTACTTC; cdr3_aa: CASSVGTSGQETQYF
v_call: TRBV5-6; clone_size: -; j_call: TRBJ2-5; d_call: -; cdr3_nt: TGTGCCAGCAGGGGAGTATCACTGGCAGAGACCCAGTACTTC; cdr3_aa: CASRGVSLAETQYF
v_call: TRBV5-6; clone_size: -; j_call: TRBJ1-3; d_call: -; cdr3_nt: TGTGCCAGCAGCTACGACGGACTTTCTGGAAACACCATATATTTT; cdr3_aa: CASSYDGLSGNTIYF
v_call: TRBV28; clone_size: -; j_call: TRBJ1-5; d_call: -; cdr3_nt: TGTGCCAGCAGTTTTCATCTCTGGGGCTCGAGCAATCAGCCCCAGCATTTT; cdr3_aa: CASSFHLWGSSNQPQHF
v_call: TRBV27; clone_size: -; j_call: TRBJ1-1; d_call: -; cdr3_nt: TGTGCCAGCAATTTGGTCCAGGGTACCGAAGCTTTCTTT; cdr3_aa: CASNLVQGTEAFF